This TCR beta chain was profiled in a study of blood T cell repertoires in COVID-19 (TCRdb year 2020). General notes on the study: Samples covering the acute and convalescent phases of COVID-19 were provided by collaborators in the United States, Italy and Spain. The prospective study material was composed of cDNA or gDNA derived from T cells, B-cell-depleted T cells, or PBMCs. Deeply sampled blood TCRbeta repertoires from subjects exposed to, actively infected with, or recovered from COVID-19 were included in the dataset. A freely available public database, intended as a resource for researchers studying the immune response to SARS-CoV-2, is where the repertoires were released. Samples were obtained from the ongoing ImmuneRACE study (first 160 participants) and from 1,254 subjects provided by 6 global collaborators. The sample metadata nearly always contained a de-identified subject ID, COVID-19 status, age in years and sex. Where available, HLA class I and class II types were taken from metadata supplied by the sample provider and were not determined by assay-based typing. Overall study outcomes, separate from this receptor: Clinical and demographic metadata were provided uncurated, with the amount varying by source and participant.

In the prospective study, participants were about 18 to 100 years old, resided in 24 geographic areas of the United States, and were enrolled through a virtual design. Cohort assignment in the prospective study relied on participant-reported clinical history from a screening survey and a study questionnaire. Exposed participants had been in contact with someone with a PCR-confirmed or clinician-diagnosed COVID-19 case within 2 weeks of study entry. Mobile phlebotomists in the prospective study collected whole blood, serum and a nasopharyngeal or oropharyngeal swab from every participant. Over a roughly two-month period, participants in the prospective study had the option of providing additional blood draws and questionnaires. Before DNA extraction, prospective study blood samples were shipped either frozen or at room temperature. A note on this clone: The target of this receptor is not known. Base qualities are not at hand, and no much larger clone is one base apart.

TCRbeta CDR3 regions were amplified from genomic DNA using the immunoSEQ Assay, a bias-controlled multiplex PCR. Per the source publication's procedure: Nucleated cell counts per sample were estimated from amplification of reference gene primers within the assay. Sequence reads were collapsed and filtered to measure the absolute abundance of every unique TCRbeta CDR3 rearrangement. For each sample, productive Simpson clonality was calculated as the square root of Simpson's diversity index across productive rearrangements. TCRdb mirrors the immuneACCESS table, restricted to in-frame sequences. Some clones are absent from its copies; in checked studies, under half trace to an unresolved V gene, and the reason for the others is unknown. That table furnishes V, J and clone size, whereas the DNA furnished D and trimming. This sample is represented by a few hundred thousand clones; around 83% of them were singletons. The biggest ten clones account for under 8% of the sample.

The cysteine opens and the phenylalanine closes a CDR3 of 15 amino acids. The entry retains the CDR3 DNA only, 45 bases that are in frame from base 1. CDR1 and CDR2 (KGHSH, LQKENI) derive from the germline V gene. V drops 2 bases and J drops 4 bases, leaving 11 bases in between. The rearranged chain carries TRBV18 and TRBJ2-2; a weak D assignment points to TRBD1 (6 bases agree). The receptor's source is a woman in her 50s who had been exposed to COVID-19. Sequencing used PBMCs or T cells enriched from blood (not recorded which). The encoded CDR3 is CASSPSQGSTGELFF. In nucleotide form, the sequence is TGTGCCAGCTCACCATCACAGGGCTCCACCGGGGAGCTGTTTTTT. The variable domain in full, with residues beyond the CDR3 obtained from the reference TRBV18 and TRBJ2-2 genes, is NAGVMQNPRHLVRRRGQEARLRCSPMKGHSHVYWYRQLPEEGLKFMVYLQKENIIDESGMPKERFSAEFPKEGPSILRIQQVVRGDSAAYFCASSPSQGSTGELFFGEGSRLTVL.